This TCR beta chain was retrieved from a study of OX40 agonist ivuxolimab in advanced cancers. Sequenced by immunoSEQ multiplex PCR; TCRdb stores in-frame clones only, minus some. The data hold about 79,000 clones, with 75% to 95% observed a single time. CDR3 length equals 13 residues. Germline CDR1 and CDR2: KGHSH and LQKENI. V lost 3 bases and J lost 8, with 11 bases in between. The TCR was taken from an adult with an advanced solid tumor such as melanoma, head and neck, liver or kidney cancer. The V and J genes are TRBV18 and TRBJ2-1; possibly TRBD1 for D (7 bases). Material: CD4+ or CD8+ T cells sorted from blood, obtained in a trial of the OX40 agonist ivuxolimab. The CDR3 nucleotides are TGTGCCAGCTCACCCAGCAGGGGGGATGAGCAGTTCTTC. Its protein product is CASSPSRGDEQFF.